The 29 T cell receptor beta chains below come from one sample, sequenced in a study of blood T cell repertoires in COVID-19 (TCRdb year 2020). The protocol used for the library was the immunoSEQ multiplex PCR assay. In its TCRdb copy, this immuneACCESS table keeps in-frame sequences only and misses some clones. Where compared with another copy, unresolved V genes explain less than half of these, and the others have no known cause. Recorded for this sample are 200,000 to 250,000 clones; 70% to 90% of them occurred a single time. The ten top clones hold 3% of the sample. Sequenced material: peripheral blood. The receptors shown here come from a man aged 55-75 years with acute or convalescent COVID-19.

The V gene is TRBV9, the J gene TRBJ1-2, with 7 bases fitting TRBD1. The length of the CDR3 is 15 residues. Germline values: CDR1 SGDLS, CDR2 YYNGEE. The trim removed 4 bases at V and 4 bases at J, leaving 10 bases unmatched. CDR3 protein: CASSPDRAPLYGYTF. The CDR3 nucleotides are TGTGCCAGCAGCCCCGACAGGGCCCCACTCTATGGCTACACCTTC.

CDR3 sequence: CASSQEQGSYGYTF. The CDR3, as DNA: TGCGCCAGCAGCCAAGAACAGGGAAGCTATGGCTACACCTTC. The chain links TRBV4-3 to TRBJ1-2, with D possibly matching TRBD1 (6 bases). V lost 0 bases, J lost 4 bases, and 9 bases lay in between. Per the germline V gene, CDR1 is LGHNA and CDR2 is YSLEER. The CDR3 consists of 14 residues.

This clone was picked up one time. V is TRBV5-1 and J is TRBJ1-1, with D perhaps matching TRBD1 (6 bases). Germline-derived CDR1 and CDR2 are SGHRS and YFSETQ. The CDR3 sequence is 14 residues long. V dropped 0 bases and J dropped 5 bases, with 11 bases sitting between them. CDR3 coding DNA: TGCGCCAGCAGCTTGGGCAGGGGAAGTACTGAAGCTTTCTTT. Translation gives CASSLGRGSTEAFF.

The V call is TRBV4-2, the J call TRBJ2-3, with 7 positions matching TRBD2. There are 18 residues in the CDR3. V lost 0 bases, J lost 1 base, and 10 bases stayed unmatched. Germline V gene sequence: CDR1 LGHNA, CDR2 YNFKEQ. CDR3 bases: TGTGCCAGCAGCCAAGAGTGGAGCGCGGCGGGGGGCACAGATACGCAGTATTTT. Translating it yields CASSQEWSAAGGTDTQYF.

The genes are TRBV30 and TRBJ2-2; 8 nucleotides align to TRBD1. J lost 5 bases, V lost 0 bases, and 8 bases had no gene match. The CDR3 has 16 amino acids. The germline V gene has CDR1 GTSNPN and CDR2 SVGIG (reference sequence). CDR3 sequence: CAWSVRTGTRTGELFF. CDR3 DNA sequence: TGTGCCTGGAGTGTACGGACAGGGACCCGTACCGGGGAGCTGTTTTTT.

V is TRBV3-1 (or the pseudogene TRBV3-2) and J is TRBJ1-2; perhaps TRBD1 as D (6 bases). The germline V gene has CDR1 LGHDT and CDR2 YNNKEL (reference sequence). The CDR3 is 14 amino acids. Trimming pared 2 bases from V and 4 bases from J, leaving 11 bases between. CDR3 amino acids: CASSQSPDSYGYTF. The CDR3 DNA reads as TGTGCCAGCAGCCAATCACCGGACAGCTATGGCTACACCTTC.

The chain carries TRBV7-3 and TRBJ2-1; 7 bases line up with TRBD1. Germline V gene data show CDR1 as SGHTA and CDR2 as FQGTGA. The CDR3 runs to 15 residues. With V trimmed by 5 bases and J by 2 bases, 6 bases remained unmatched. CDR3 protein: CASSPGGVPYNEQFF. The CDR3 DNA sequence: TGTGCCAGCAGCCCAGGGGGAGTCCCCTACAATGAGCAGTTCTTC.

This chain connects TRBV19 to TRBJ1-2; TRBD1 aligns across 9 bases. This CDR3 is 14 amino acids long. With V trimmed by 5 bases and J by 2 bases, 3 bases remained unmatched. CDR1 and CDR2 from the germline V gene are LNHDA and SQIVND (reference sequence). This CDR3 is CASSPDRGNYGYTF. The CDR3, as DNA: TGTGCCAGTAGTCCCGACAGGGGGAACTATGGCTACACCTTC.

The chain joins TRBV24-1 to TRBJ2-7; 10 positions agree with TRBD1. From germline, CDR1 is KGHDR and CDR2 SFDVKD. The ends lost 3 bases at V and 3 bases at J; junction bases unmatched: 1. The CDR3 is 14 residues long. For the CDR3, the DNA is TGTGCCACCAGTGATGGACAGGGGGTCTACGAGCAGTACTTC. It codes for CATSDGQGVYEQYF.

The V and J genes are TRBV20-1 and TRBJ2-1; D might be TRBD2 (6 bases). V was cut by 2 bases and J by 8 bases, with 7 bases left in between. This CDR3 contains 11 residues. The V gene's germline CDR1 is DFQATT and CDR2 SNEGSKA (reference sequence). In DNA form, the CDR3 reads TGCAGTGCTAGAAAGCGGGATGAGCAGTTCTTC. Translation: CSARKRDEQFF.

The rearrangement joins TRBV27 to TRBJ1-4; maybe TRBD1 (6 bases). Germline V lookup: CDR1 MNHEY, CDR2 SMNVEV (reference sequence). V was clipped by 2 bases and J by 8 bases, with 15 bases between them. The CDR3 length is 15 residues. The CDR3 DNA follows: TGTGCCAGCAGTTTAGGAACAGGGTTGCGGGAAAAACTGTTTTTT. This sequence encodes CASSLGTGLREKLFF.

This clone was counted once. The J gene is TRBJ1-1, the V gene TRBV4-1; 7 bases align to TRBD1. Germline V gene sequence: CDR1 MGHRA, CDR2 YSYEKL. V was clipped by 5 bases and J by 9 bases; unmatched bases: 12. CDR3 length: 14 amino acids. The CDR3, as DNA: TGCGCCAGCAGCTTGGGAGACAGGGTGTACCAAGCTTTCTTT. Protein: CASSLGDRVYQAFF.

The chain recombines TRBV28 with TRBJ1-3, with a possible D match to TRBD1 (6 bases). The ends were cut back, 6 bases at V and 0 bases at J, with 15 bases in the middle. Looked up from germline, CDR1 is MDHEN and CDR2 is SYDVKM. CDR3 length: 16 residues. CDR3 in amino acids: CASRPGAGASGNTIYF. CDR3 bases: TGTGCCAGCAGGCCCGGGGCAGGGGCCTCTGGAAACACCATATATTTT.

This clone was counted a single time. The rearrangement joins TRBV7-3 to TRBJ2-1; TRBD2 agrees at 12 bases. The CDR3 length is 16 residues. From germline, CDR1 is SGHTA and CDR2 FQGTGA. V lost 2 bases to trimming and J lost 6 bases; unmatched junction nucleotides: 5. This chain's CDR3 is CASSLQASGGANEQFF. The CDR3 nucleotides read TGTGCCAGCAGCTTACAGGCTAGCGGGGGGGCCAATGAGCAGTTCTTC.

The gene calls are TRBV5-4 and TRBJ2-1; D might be TRBD2 (6 bases). V was shortened by 3 bases and J by 7 bases, with 14 bases between the two germline ends. Germline V gene lookup returns CDR1 SGHNT and CDR2 YYREEE (reference sequence). This CDR3 region has 14 residues. In DNA form, the CDR3 reads TGTGCCAGCAGCTCCGGGACTTTAATTAATGAGCAGTTCTTC. Translated: CASSSGTLINEQFF.

The chain carries TRBV18 and TRBJ2-5, with D possibly being TRBD2 (5 bases). Trimming stripped 4 bases from V and 5 bases from J, with 14 bases between. Germline CDR1 is KGHSH and CDR2 is LQKENI. CDR3 size: 14 residues. CDR3 loop: CASSLQGGLETQYF. The CDR3 nucleotides read TGTGCCAGCTCACTTCAAGGAGGTTTGGAGACCCAGTACTTC.

To note about this clone: In the same sample, other DNA sequences code for this CDR3. The chain combines TRBV6-2 or TRBV6-3 with TRBJ1-2, with 8 positions matching TRBD1. Trimming at V came to 0 bases and at J to 4 bases, leaving 4 bases not matched to a gene. The CDR3 is 15 residues long. Germline V gene lookup returns CDR1 MNHEY and CDR2 SVGEGT. As DNA, the CDR3 is TGTGCCAGCAGTTACTCTCCCGGACAGGGCTATGGCTACACCTTC. Encoded protein: CASSYSPGQGYGYTF.

This rearrangement joins TRBV27 to TRBJ1-6; 11 nucleotides match TRBD1. The CDR3 is 18 residues long. V lost 5 bases to trimming and J lost 10 bases; unmatched junction nucleotides: 16. CDR1 is MNHEY, CDR2 SMNVEV, per germline (reference sequence). CDR3 DNA: TGTGCCAGCAGTCTCGGACAGGGGGCGGGTCGGTTTCGCTCACCCCTCCACTTT. Translating it yields CASSLGQGAGRFRSPLHF.

This rearrangement joins TRBV2 to TRBJ1-5, with D maybe TRBD1 (5 bases). This CDR3 contains 17 residues. Trimming shortened V by 4 bases and J by 1 base, and 17 bases separated the two germline ends. Germline CDR1 reads SNHLY; CDR2 reads FYNNEI. As DNA, the CDR3 is TGTGCCAGCAGTGTTTTTTCGGGGGGGAAGAGCAATCAGCCCCAGCATTTT. This sequence encodes CASSVFSGGKSNQPQHF.

This clone was found many times. V and J are TRBV3-1 (or the pseudogene TRBV3-2) and TRBJ1-1; 7 positions agree with TRBD1. This CDR3 is built from 17 residues. Unmatched junction bases numbered 18, after V lost 1 base and J lost 10 bases. Germline loops: CDR1 LGHDT, CDR2 YNNKEL (reference sequence). Here the CDR3 DNA reads TGTGCCAGCAGCCAAGGGGGCTGGGGACAGCGCTCAAGGGGAGCTTTCTTT. The encoded protein is CASSQGGWGQRSRGAFF.

This chain uses TRBV15 with TRBJ1-5; 7 nucleotides align to TRBD1. The CDR3 is 16 residues long. CDR1 is LNHNV and CDR2 is YYDKDF in the germline V gene (reference sequence). The V segment lost 4 bases and the J segment 9 bases; nucleotides outside the gene matches: 15. CDR3: CATSTRNEGASWPQHF. CDR3 sequence (DNA): TGTGCCACCAGCACCCGAAACGAGGGGGCCTCGTGGCCCCAGCATTTT.

This sequence joins TRBV6-5 and TRBJ2-7; 8 nucleotides line up with TRBD1. CDR3 length: 13 amino acids. Per germline, CDR1 MNHEY and CDR2 SVGAGI. V was clipped by 6 bases and J by 7 bases; unmatched bases: 8. CDR3 nucleotides: TGTGCCAGCAGGAAACAGGGGGTGGGAGAGCAGTACTTC. Amino acids: CASRKQGVGEQYF.

The chain is built from TRBV7-2 and TRBJ1-1; TRBD1 aligns across 7 bases. The germline V gene encodes CDR1 SGHTA and CDR2 FQGNSA. The CDR3 has 15 residues. Germline trimming cut 0 bases from V and 6 bases from J; bases unmatched to any gene: 7. The CDR3 DNA sequence: TGTGCCAGCAGCTTAGCTGAGACAGGGTTGGCTGAAGCTTTCTTT. It translates to CASSLAETGLAEAFF.

This clone was seen once. This sequence joins TRBV27 and TRBJ2-5; TRBD1 is a possible D gene (6 bases). The length of the CDR3 is 12 residues. The germline gives CDR1 MNHEY, CDR2 SMNVEV (reference sequence). V was trimmed by 8 bases and J by 7 bases, leaving 14 bases between them. The CDR3 nucleotides read TGTGCCAGCCGGCAGGGGTCCGGGACCCAGTACTTC. It yields the protein CASRQGSGTQYF.

The V call is TRBV5-5, the J call TRBJ1-4; possible D gene TRBD1, 6 bases. The CDR3 consists of 16 residues. Germline assignment: CDR1 SGHKS and CDR2 YYEKEE (reference sequence). Trimming shortened V by 0 bases and J by 7 bases, and 16 bases separated the two germline ends. CDR3: CASSLGRVGAGEKLFF. CDR3 DNA sequence: TGTGCCAGCAGCTTGGGGAGAGTGGGGGCTGGTGAAAAACTGTTTTTT. The full variable domain, with the rest looked up from reference TRBV5-5 and TRBJ1-4, is DAGVTQSPTHLIKTRGQQVTLRCSPISGHKSVSWYQQVLGQGPQFIFQYYEKEERGRGNFPDRFSARQFPNYSSELNVNALLLGDSALYLCASSLGRVGAGEKLFFGSGTQLSVL.

This chain uses TRBV15 with TRBJ2-2; 9 bases align to TRBD1. CDR1 and CDR2 from the germline V gene are LNHNV and YYDKDF (reference sequence). This CDR3 contains 16 residues. V shed 1 base and J 2 bases; nucleotides not matched to a gene: 2. The CDR3 reads CATSRGGQGNTGELFF. CDR3 DNA sequence: TGTGCCACCAGCAGAGGGGGACAGGGAAACACCGGGGAGCTGTTTTTT.

V usage is TRBV18 and J usage is TRBJ1-4; D remains unclear. The V gene's germline CDR1 is KGHSH and CDR2 LQKENI. The CDR3 is made up of 12 amino acids. Trimming pared 3 bases from V and 5 bases from J, leaving 4 bases between. Written as DNA, the CDR3 is TGTGCCAGCTCACCGGGCAATGAAAAACTGTTTTTT. Translating it yields CASSPGNEKLFF.

J is TRBJ2-1 and V is TRBV18; 8 bases align to TRBD2. The V gene end was trimmed by 3 bases and the J gene end by 10 bases; junction bases not matched to a gene: 5. The germline V gene has CDR1 KGHSH and CDR2 LQKENI. The CDR3 has 13 amino acids. In DNA form, the CDR3 reads TGTGCCAGCTCACCGCAGGCGGGGGGAGAGCAGTTCTTC. Protein product: CASSPQAGGEQFF.

The chain employs TRBV7-2 and TRBJ2-3, with 9 positions matching TRBD1. The junction had 7 bases not matched to a gene; V was cut back by 5 bases and J by 7 bases. CDR3 size: 14 residues. Germline V gene data show CDR1 as SGHTA and CDR2 as FQGNSA. The CDR3 nucleotides are TGTGCCAGCAGCCAACAGGGGGCGGGCAATACGCAGTATTTT. This encodes CASSQQGAGNTQYF.